These T cell receptor beta chains were read from a single sample in a study of shared clonotypes between healthy human individuals. Here immunoSEQ multiplex PCR was the method, and the copy in TCRdb shows in-frame clones only, minus some. The table has over a million clones, roughly 95% seen once. The source material was naive CD4+ T cells sorted from blood. The source is a man aged 25-45 years in good health. Both conserved end residues are part of each CDR3. The D gene is left open where the match is weak.

v_gene: TRBV14
d_gene: NA
j_gene: TRBJ1-2
CDR3nt: TGTGCCAGCAGCCTTCTCGCGAGGGCCGGGGAAGGCTACACCTTC
CDR3aa: CASSLLARAGEGYTF

v_gene: TRBV7-9
d_gene: NA
j_gene: TRBJ2-7
CDR3nt: TGTGCCAGCAGCTCTTCGGGAGAGGCCTACGAGCAGTACTTC
CDR3aa: CASSSSGEAYEQYF

v_gene: TRBV7-9
d_gene: NA
j_gene: TRBJ2-3
CDR3nt: TGTGCCAGCAGCTTTCGTCCAGGGCCGATCACAGATACGCAGTATTTT
CDR3aa: CASSFRPGPITDTQYF

v_gene: TRBV9
d_gene: NA
j_gene: TRBJ2-2
CDR3nt: TGTGCCAGCAGCGTAGATTGGGGGGCGGGCACCGGGGAGCTGTTTTTT
CDR3aa: CASSVDWGAGTGELFF

v_gene: TRBV6-5
d_gene: NA
j_gene: TRBJ2-5
CDR3nt: TGTGCCAGCAGTTACCGGGGGACAGTAAAAGAGACCCAGTACTTC
CDR3aa: CASSYRGTVKETQYF

v_gene: TRBV29-1
d_gene: NA
j_gene: TRBJ2-5
CDR3nt: TGCTGTGGAGGGTATACAGAGACCCAGTACTTC
CDR3aa: CCGGYTETQYF

v_gene: TRBV7-6
d_gene: NA
j_gene: TRBJ2-4
CDR3nt: TGTGCCAGCAGCTTAGTGTCTCGGGGGGCTGTATCCAAAAACATTCAGTACTTC
CDR3aa: CASSLVSRGAVSKNIQYF

v_gene: TRBV7-6
d_gene: NA
j_gene: TRBJ2-3
CDR3nt: TGTGCCAGCAGCTTAGCGCGGATAGATACGCAGTATTTT
CDR3aa: CASSLARIDTQYF

v_gene: TRBV28
d_gene: NA
j_gene: TRBJ1-1
CDR3nt: TGTGCCAGCACATCGAGGGACACTGAAGCTTTCTTT
CDR3aa: CASTSRDTEAFF

v_gene: TRBV7-9
d_gene: NA
j_gene: TRBJ2-5
CDR3nt: TGTGCCAGCAGCCCCACCCGCAGCTACCAAGAGACCCAGTACTTC
CDR3aa: CASSPTRSYQETQYF

v_gene: TRBV10-3
d_gene: NA
j_gene: TRBJ2-3
CDR3nt: TGTGCCATCAGTGAGTCCAGCACAGATACGCAGTATTTT
CDR3aa: CAISESSTDTQYF

v_gene: TRBV5-1
d_gene: TRBD2
j_gene: TRBJ2-1
CDR3nt: TGCGCCAGCAGCTTGGGCAGCGGGATCTACAATGAGCAGTTCTTC
CDR3aa: CASSLGSGIYNEQFF

v_gene: TRBV19
d_gene: NA
j_gene: TRBJ1-2
CDR3nt: TGTGCCAGTAGTAACTTAGGGCCACAGACCTTC
CDR3aa: CASSNLGPQTF

v_gene: TRBV19
d_gene: NA
j_gene: TRBJ1-2
CDR3nt: TGTGCCAGTAGGCCCCCGACAGGTTCTGAAGGCTACACCTTC
CDR3aa: CASRPPTGSEGYTF

v_gene: TRBV30
d_gene: NA
j_gene: TRBJ2-6
CDR3nt: TGTGCCCAAGATTGGGCTGGGGCCAACGTCCTGACTTTC
CDR3aa: CAQDWAGANVLTF